Included here is one TCR beta chain sequence, with context. Its specificity is not known. This record comes from a study of cytomegalovirus exposure and HLA in healthy donors. The CDR3 contains 14 residues. Germline V gene sequence: CDR1 SGHRS, CDR2 YFSETQ. V was shortened by 4 bases and J by 7 bases, with 14 bases between the two germline ends. Overall study findings and caveats: It is likely that the observed cluster of highly shared sequence variants was a sequencing artifact.

The study ran its PCR with 60 Vbeta and 13 Jbeta primers. The data were produced by immunoSEQ multiplex PCR, yet TCRdb's version contains in-frame clones alone and is incomplete. Here the sample spans approximately 110,000 clones, over 55% being singletons. This TCR was recovered from a man in his late teens or twenties in good health and CMV-seropositive. The sequenced sample was PBMCs. The chain couples TRBV5-1 to TRBJ1-4, with D hard to call. The CDR3, as DNA: TGCGCCAGCAGCGTGGACGGTCTGGTTGAAAAACTGTTTTTT. This gives the protein CASSVDGLVEKLFF.